This record covers a single T cell receptor beta chain. Antigen specificity is unknown. Germline V gene sequence: CDR1 SEHNR, CDR2 FQNEAQ (reference sequence). Trimming removed 3 bases at V and 5 bases at J, with 16 bases between. The CDR3 has 15 amino acids. This sample was taken from a study of cytomegalovirus exposure and HLA in healthy donors. PCR was performed using 60 Vbeta and 13 Jbeta primers. TCRdb's table, derived via immunoSEQ multiplex PCR, lists solely in-frame clones and lacks some. This sample has fewer than 250,000 clones; 74% occur once, and the top ten carry 3.1%. Points from the study as a whole: CMV serostatus was the sole immune exposure information available. There were some V segments, including TRBV6-2 and TRBV6-3, excluded as indistinguishable. Later work found most CMV-associated TCR beta chains apparently HLA-restricted.

The rearrangement joins TRBV7-9 to TRBJ1-1, with TRBD1 as a possible D gene (5 bases). This clonotype originated in a woman aged 25 to 45 in good health and CMV-seropositive. The specimen was PBMCs. The CDR3 protein is CASSFDGRGGTEAFF. The CDR3 DNA reads as TGTGCCAGCAGCTTTGACGGACGGGGGGGGACTGAAGCTTTCTTT.